In this sample, the clone carrying this T cell receptor beta chain turned up once. This record belongs to a study of blood T cell repertoires in COVID-19. Method: immunoSEQ multiplex PCR; TCRdb's copy keeps in-frame clones and lacks some. The top ten clones hold about 0.91% of a sample with about 420,000 clones, 85% to 90% of them seen once. CDR1 and CDR2 from the germline V gene are LNHDA and SQIVND (reference sequence). CDR3 size: 14 residues. Deletions cut 5 bases from V and 8 bases from J, with 17 bases between. This receptor was taken from a man aged 18-30 years with COVID-19, enrolled during active disease. The specimen was peripheral blood. The V and J genes are TRBV19 and TRBJ2-3, with D tentatively TRBD1 (6 bases). The CDR3 region has the DNA TGTGCCAGTAGTGGGGGACACGGGACGGGTACGCAGTATTTT. Translation: CASSGGHGTGTQYF.